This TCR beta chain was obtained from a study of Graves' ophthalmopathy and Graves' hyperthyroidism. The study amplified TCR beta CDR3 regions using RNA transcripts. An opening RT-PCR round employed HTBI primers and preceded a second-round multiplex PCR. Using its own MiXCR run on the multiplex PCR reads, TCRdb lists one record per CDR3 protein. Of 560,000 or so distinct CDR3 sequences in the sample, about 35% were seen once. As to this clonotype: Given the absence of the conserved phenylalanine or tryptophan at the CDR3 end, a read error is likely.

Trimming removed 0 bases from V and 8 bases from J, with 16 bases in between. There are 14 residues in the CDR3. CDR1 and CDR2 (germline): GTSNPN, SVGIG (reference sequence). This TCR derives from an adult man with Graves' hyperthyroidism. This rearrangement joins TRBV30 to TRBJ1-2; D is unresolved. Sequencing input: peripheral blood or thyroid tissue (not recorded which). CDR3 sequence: CAWSVMGAADGYTL. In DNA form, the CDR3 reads TGTGCCTGGAGTGTAATGGGAGCTGCAGACGGCTACACCCTC.